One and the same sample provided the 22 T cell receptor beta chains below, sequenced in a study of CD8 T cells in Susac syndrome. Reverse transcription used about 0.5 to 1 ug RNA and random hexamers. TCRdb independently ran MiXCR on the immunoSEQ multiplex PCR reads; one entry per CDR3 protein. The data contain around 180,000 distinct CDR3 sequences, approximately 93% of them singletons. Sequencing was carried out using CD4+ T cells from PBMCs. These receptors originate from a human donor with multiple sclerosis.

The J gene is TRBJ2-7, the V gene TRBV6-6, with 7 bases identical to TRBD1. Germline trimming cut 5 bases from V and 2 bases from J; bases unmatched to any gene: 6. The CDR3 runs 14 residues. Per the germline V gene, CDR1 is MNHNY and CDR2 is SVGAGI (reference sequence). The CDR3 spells CASSSRDRTYEQYF. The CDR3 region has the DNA TGTGCCAGCAGTAGCCGGGACAGAACCTACGAGCAGTACTTC.

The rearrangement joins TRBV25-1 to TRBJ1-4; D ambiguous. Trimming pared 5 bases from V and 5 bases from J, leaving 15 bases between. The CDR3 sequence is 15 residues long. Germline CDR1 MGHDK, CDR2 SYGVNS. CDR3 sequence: CASSSGPGGNEKLFF. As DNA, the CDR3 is TGTGCCAGCAGTTCCGGGCCGGGAGGGAATGAAAAACTGTTTTTT.

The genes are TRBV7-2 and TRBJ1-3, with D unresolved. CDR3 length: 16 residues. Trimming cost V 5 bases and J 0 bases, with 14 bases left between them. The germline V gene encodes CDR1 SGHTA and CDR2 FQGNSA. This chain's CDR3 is CASSQRPVSSGNTIYF. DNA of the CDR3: TGTGCCAGCAGCCAACGCCCGGTCAGCTCTGGAAACACCATATATTTT.

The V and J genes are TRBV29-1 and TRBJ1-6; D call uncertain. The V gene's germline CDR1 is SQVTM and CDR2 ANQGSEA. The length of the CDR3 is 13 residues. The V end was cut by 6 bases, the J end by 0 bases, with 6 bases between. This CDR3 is CSVQNSYNSPLHF. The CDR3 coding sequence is TGCAGCGTACAAAACTCCTATAATTCACCCCTCCACTTT.

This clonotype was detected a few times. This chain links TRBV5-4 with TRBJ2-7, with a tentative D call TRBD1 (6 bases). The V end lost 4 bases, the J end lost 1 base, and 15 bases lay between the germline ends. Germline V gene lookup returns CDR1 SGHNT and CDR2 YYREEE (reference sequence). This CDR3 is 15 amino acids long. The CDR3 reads CASSRNDRTSYEQYF. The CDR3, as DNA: TGTGCCAGCAGCCGAAACGACAGGACGTCCTACGAGCAGTACTTC. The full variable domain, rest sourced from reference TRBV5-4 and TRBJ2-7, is ETGVTQSPTHLIKTRGQQVTLRCSSQSGHNTVSWYQQALGQGPQFIFQYYREEENGRGNFPPRFSGLQFPNYSSELNVNALELDDSALYLCASSRNDRTSYEQYFGPGTRLTVT.

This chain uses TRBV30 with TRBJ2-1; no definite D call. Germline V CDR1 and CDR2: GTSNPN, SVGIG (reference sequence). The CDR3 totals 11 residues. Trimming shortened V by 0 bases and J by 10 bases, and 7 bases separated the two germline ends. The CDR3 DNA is TGTGCCTGGAGTGTTAGCCTGGAGCAGTTCTTC. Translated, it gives CAWSVSLEQFF.

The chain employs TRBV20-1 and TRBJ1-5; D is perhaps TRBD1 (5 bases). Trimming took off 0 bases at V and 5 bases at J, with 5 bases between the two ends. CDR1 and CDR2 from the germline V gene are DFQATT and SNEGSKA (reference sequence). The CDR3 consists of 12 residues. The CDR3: CSAREGDQPQHF. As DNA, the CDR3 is TGCAGTGCTAGAGAGGGGGATCAGCCCCAGCATTTT.

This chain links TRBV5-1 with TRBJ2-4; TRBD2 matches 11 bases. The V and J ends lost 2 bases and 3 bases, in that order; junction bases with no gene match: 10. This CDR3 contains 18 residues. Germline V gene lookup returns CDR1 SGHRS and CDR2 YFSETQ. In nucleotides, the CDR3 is TGCGCCAGCAGCTTCTCCTCCGGGACTAGCGGTTACAAAAACATTCAGTACTTC. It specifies CASSFSSGTSGYKNIQYF.

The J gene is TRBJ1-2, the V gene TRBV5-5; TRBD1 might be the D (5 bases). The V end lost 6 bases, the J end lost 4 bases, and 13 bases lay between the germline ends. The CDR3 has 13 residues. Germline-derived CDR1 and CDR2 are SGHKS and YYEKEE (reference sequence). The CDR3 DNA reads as TGTGCCAGCAATCCCTGGGGGGTCTATGGCTACACCTTC. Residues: CASNPWGVYGYTF.

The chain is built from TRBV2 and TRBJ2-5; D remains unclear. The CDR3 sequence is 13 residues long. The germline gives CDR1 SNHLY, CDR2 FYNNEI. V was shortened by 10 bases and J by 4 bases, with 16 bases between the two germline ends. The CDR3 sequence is CATTAKGPETQYF. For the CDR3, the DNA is TGTGCCACCACAGCCAAGGGCCCAGAGACCCAGTACTTC.

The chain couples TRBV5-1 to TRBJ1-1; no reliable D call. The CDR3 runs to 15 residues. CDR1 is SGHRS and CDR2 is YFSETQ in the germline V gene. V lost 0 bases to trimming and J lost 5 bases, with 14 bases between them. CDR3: CASSLGQLRLTEAFF. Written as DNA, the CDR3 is TGCGCCAGCAGCTTGGGCCAACTTCGACTAACTGAAGCTTTCTTT.

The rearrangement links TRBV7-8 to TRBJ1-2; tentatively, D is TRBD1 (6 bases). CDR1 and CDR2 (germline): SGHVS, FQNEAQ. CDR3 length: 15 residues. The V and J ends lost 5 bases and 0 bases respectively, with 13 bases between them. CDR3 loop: CASSPRTVTNYGYTF. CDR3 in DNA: TGTGCCAGCAGCCCGAGGACAGTAACTAACTATGGCTACACCTTC.

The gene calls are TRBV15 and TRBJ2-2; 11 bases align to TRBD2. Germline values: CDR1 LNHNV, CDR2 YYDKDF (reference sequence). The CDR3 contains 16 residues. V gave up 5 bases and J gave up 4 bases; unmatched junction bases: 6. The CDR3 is CATSPRLAGTTGELFF. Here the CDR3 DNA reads TGTGCCACCAGCCCCCGACTAGCGGGGACCACCGGGGAGCTGTTTTTT.

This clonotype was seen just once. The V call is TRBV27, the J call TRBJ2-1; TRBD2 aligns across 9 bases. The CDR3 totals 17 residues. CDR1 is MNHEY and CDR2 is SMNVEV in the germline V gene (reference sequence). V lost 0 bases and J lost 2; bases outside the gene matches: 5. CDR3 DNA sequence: TGTGCCAGCAGTTTATCGAGGCTAGCGGGAACCTACAATGAGCAGTTCTTC. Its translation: CASSLSRLAGTYNEQFF.

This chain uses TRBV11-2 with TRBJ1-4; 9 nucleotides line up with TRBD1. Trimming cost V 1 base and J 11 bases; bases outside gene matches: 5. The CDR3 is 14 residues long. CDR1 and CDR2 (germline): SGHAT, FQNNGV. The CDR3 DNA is TGTGCCAGCAGCTTAGTAGGGACAGGGACGAAACTGTTTTTT. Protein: CASSLVGTGTKLFF.

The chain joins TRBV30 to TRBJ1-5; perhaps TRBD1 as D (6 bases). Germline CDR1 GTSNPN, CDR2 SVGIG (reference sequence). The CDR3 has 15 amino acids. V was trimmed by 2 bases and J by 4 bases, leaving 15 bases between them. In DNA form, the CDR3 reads TGTGCCTGGAGTCCCACGGGACACCTTAATCAGCCCCAGCATTTT. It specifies CAWSPTGHLNQPQHF.

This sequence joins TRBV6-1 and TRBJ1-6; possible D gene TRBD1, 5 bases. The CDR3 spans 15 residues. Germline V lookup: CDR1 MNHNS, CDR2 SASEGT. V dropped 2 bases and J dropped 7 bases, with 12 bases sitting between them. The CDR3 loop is CASSELGVWNSPLHF. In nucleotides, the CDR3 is TGTGCCAGCAGTGAATTAGGGGTCTGGAATTCACCCCTCCACTTT.

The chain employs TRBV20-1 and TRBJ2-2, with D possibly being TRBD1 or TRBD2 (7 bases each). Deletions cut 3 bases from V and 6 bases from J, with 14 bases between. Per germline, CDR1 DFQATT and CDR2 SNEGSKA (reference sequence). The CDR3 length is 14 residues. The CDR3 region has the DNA TGCAGTGCTAGGGGGGAGGGGGCGGCCGGGGAGCTGTTTTTT. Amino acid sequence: CSARGEGAAGELFF.

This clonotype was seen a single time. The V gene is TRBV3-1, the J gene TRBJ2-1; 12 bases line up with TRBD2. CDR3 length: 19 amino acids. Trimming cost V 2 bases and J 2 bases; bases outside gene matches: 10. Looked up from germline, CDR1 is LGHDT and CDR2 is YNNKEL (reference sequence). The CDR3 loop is CASSQLIQTSGRTYNEQFF. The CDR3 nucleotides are TGTGCCAGCAGCCAACTCATCCAGACTAGCGGGAGAACCTACAATGAGCAGTTCTTC.

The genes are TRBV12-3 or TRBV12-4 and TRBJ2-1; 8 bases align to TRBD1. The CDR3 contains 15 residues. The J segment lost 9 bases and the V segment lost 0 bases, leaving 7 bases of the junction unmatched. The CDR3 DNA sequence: TGTGCCAGCAGTTTAGCCAGGGGGCGCTTGAGTGAGCAGTTCTTC. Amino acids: CASSLARGRLSEQFF.

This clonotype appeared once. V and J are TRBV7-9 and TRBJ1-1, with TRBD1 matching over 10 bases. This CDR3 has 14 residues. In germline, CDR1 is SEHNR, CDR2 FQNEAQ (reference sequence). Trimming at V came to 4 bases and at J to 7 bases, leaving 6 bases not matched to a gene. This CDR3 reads CASSSRQGASEAFF. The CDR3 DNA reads TGTGCCAGCAGCTCCAGACAGGGGGCAAGTGAAGCTTTCTTT.

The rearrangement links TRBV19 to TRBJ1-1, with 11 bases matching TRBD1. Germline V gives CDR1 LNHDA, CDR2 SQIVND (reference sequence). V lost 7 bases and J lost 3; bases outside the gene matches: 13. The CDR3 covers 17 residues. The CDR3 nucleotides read TGTGCCAGTACCAACGTAGGGACAGGGGGGGATTACACTGAAGCTTTCTTT. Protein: CASTNVGTGGDYTEAFF.